These T cell receptor beta chains were read from a single sample in a study of cytomegalovirus exposure and HLA in healthy donors. Clones were read by immunoSEQ multiplex PCR, and TCRdb kept only the in-frame ones, dropping some. In the table there are approximately 200,000 clones, over 75% of which are singletons. The source material was PBMCs. The source of these receptors is a man younger than 35 in good health and CMV-seronegative. CDR3s include the opening cysteine and the closing phenylalanine or tryptophan. D genes are given only for firm matches. Rows may omit the clone size; those that give it use once, few, many or a size class.

size	V	J	D	CDR3	DNA
NA	TRBV10-2	TRBJ1-1	NA	CASSEWAVGNTEAFF	TGCGCCAGCAGTGAGTGGGCCGTGGGGAACACTGAAGCTTTCTTT
NA	TRBV7-3	TRBJ2-2	TRBD2	CASSLLVSSGSRGMNTGELFF	TGTGCCAGCAGCTTATTGGTGTCTAGCGGGAGCCGAGGGATGAACACCGGGGAGCTGTTTTTT
NA	TRBV19	TRBJ1-2	NA	CASSIDPQGWHYGYTF	TGTGCCAGTAGTATAGATCCACAGGGTTGGCACTATGGCTACACCTTC
NA	TRBV6-6	TRBJ2-7	TRBD1	CASSYGTGPLSYEQYF	TGTGCCAGCAGTTACGGGACAGGACCACTCTCCTACGAGCAGTACTTC
NA	TRBV19	TRBJ1-5	NA	CASRTGERNQPQHF	TGTGCCAGTCGCACAGGAGAACGTAATCAGCCCCAGCATTTT
NA	TRBV19	TRBJ1-2	TRBD1	CASSFQGQGAYYGYTF	TGTGCCAGTAGCTTCCAGGGGCAGGGGGCGTACTATGGCTACACCTTC
NA	TRBV5-6	TRBJ2-4	TRBD2	CASSYGTSGDTQYF	TGTGCCAGCAGCTACGGGACTAGCGGGGACACTCAGTACTTC
once	TRBV7-9	TRBJ1-1	NA	CASSSEGREGFF	TGTGCCAGCAGCTCGGAGGGACGGGAGGGTTTCTTT
NA	TRBV6-4	TRBJ1-1	NA	CASSAEGGTEAFF	TGTGCCAGCAGCGCGGAGGGCGGCACTGAAGCTTTCTTT
NA	TRBV19	TRBJ1-2	NA	CASRRGASENYGYTF	TGTGCCAGTAGACGGGGAGCGTCTGAGAACTATGGCTACACCTTC
NA	TRBV7-9	TRBJ1-3	NA	CASSLLGITQGLSGNTIYF	TGTGCCAGCAGCCTACTCGGAATCACTCAGGGGCTCTCTGGAAACACCATATATTTT
NA	TRBV7-9	TRBJ2-3	NA	CASSLSHTGSGTQYF	TGTGCCAGCAGCTTGAGTCATACAGGGTCGGGTACGCAGTATTTT
NA	TRBV11-2	TRBJ2-7	NA	CASSSRLGQTCEQYF	TGTGCCAGCAGCTCTCGACTCGGTCAAACCTGCGAGCAGTACTTC
once	TRBV6-4	TRBJ2-3	TRBD2	CASSVTSGGADTQYF	TGTGCCAGCAGTGTCACTAGCGGGGGAGCAGATACGCAGTATTTT
NA	TRBV6-1	TRBJ1-1	NA	CASSEGLWGDTEAFF	TGTGCCAGCAGTGAAGGGCTTTGGGGGGACACTGAAGCTTTCTTT
NA	TRBV29-1	TRBJ1-2	NA	CSVDEGSSNYGYTF	TGCAGCGTTGATGAGGGTTCGAGTAACTATGGCTACACCTTC
NA	TRBV27	TRBJ2-1	TRBD2	CASSSRLLAENNEQFF	TGTGCCAGCAGTAGTCGTCTGCTAGCGGAAAACAATGAGCAGTTCTTC
NA	TRBV9	TRBJ1-1	NA	CASSPTNGVNTEAFF	TGTGCCAGCAGCCCAACCAACGGGGTGAACACTGAAGCTTTCTTT
NA	TRBV9	TRBJ2-7	NA	CASSVGGTVTYEQYF	TGTGCCAGCAGCGTAGGCGGGACAGTAACCTACGAGCAGTACTTC
NA	TRBV29-1	TRBJ2-2	TRBD1	CSVGQANTGELFF	TGCAGCGTCGGACAGGCCAACACCGGGGAGCTGTTTTTT
NA	TRBV4-3	TRBJ2-2	NA	CASGDKNTGELFF	TGCGCCAGCGGCGACAAGAACACCGGGGAGCTGTTTTTT
NA	TRBV6-5	TRBJ1-1	NA	CASRSGSMRTEAFF	TGTGCCAGCAGATCAGGGTCTATGAGAACTGAAGCTTTCTTT
NA	TRBV4-2	TRBJ1-2	NA	CASSQDAGPYGYTF	TGTGCCAGCAGCCAAGATGCAGGCCCCTATGGCTACACCTTC
NA	TRBV19	TRBJ2-3	TRBD2	CASSIDPIAGASTDTQYF	TGTGCCAGTAGTATAGACCCGATAGCGGGGGCCAGCACAGATACGCAGTATTTT
NA	TRBV5-1	TRBJ1-2	NA	CASSLEPGQANYGYTF	TGCGCCAGCAGCTTGGAACCGGGACAAGCCAACTATGGCTACACCTTC
NA	TRBV7-9	TRBJ2-7	TRBD2	CASSSTSGRASYEQYF	TGTGCCAGCAGCTCGACCAGCGGGAGGGCCTCATACGAGCAGTACTTC
NA	TRBV19	TRBJ2-3	TRBD2	CASSIESGGTDTQYF	TGTGCCAGTAGTATAGAGAGCGGGGGCACAGATACGCAGTATTTT
NA	TRBV7-8	TRBJ2-2	NA	CASSSLTQSFTGELFF	TGTGCCAGCAGCTCCCTTACACAGTCGTTCACCGGGGAGCTGTTTTTT
NA	TRBV9	TRBJ2-3	TRBD2	CASSVDLAGGTDTQYF	TGTGCCAGCAGCGTAGATCTAGCGGGGGGCACAGATACGCAGTATTTT
NA	TRBV27	TRBJ2-3	NA	CASSAQVSTDTQYF	TGTGCCAGCAGCGCCCAGGTTAGCACAGATACGCAGTATTTT
NA	TRBV5-1	TRBJ1-2	NA	CASRQTTSTANYGYTF	TGCGCCAGCAGACAAACCACCTCGACAGCCAACTATGGCTACACCTTC
NA	TRBV13	TRBJ2-3	TRBD1	CASSPLGQGTGDTQYF	TGTGCCAGCAGCCCACTAGGACAGGGGACAGGAGATACGCAGTATTTT
once	TRBV2	TRBJ1-2	NA	CAIYRGSNYGYTF	TGTGCCATATATAGGGGTTCTAACTATGGCTACACCTTC
NA	TRBV27	TRBJ1-1	NA	CASSFFTGSNTEAFF	TGTGCCAGCAGTTTCTTCACAGGCTCGAACACTGAAGCTTTCTTT
medium-sized	TRBV2	TRBJ1-1	NA	CASSEQQGSTAFF	TGTGCCAGCAGTGAACAACAGGGAAGCACTGCTTTCTTT
NA	TRBV11-2	TRBJ1-1	NA	CASSPGAGGQNTEAFF	TGTGCCAGCAGCCCAGGGGCGGGGGGGCAGAACACTGAAGCTTTCTTT
NA	TRBV7-2	TRBJ2-7	NA	CASSSVKDKQYF	TGTGCCAGCAGCTCGGTGAAGGACAAGCAGTACTTC
NA	TRBV6-5	TRBJ1-5	NA	CATAVGGGPQPQHF	TGTGCCACGGCCGTTGGGGGGGGACCTCAGCCCCAGCATTTT
NA	TRBV28	TRBJ1-3	NA	CASSALHERAGNTIYF	TGTGCCAGCTCCGCCCTACATGAGAGGGCTGGAAACACCATATATTTT
NA	TRBV7-6	TRBJ1-1	TRBD1	CASSILQGRNTEAFF	TGTGCCAGCAGCATCCTACAGGGGCGGAACACTGAAGCTTTCTTT